The clone carrying this T cell receptor (beta chain) was recorded a few times. This entry is derived from a study of blood T cells in healthy people across ages. Study summary: T cells yielded about one barcoded beta molecule per two cells through template switching.

V lost 4 bases and J lost 5, with 17 bases in between. Germline values: CDR1 SGHKS, CDR2 YYEKEE (reference sequence). This CDR3 contains 15 residues. Combining a sample-barcoded 5' primer with a J-beta primer mix, a second PCR ran for roughly 7 to 11 cycles. A single record per CDR3 protein comes from TCRdb applying MiXCR to the 5' RACE reads. The sample lists 1.8 million or so distinct CDR3 sequences, roughly two fifths seen once, with roughly 23% in the top ten. Researchers isolated at least 7 million PBMCs per sample. Sequencing was performed on blood. This TCR was sampled from a human donor in good health. This sequence joins TRBV5-5 and TRBJ2-3; a possible D gene is TRBD1 (7 bases). CDR3 nucleotide sequence: TGTGCCAGCAGCCGCCTCCTCCAGGGGGGAGATACGCAGTATTTT. Translation gives CASSRLLQGGDTQYF.